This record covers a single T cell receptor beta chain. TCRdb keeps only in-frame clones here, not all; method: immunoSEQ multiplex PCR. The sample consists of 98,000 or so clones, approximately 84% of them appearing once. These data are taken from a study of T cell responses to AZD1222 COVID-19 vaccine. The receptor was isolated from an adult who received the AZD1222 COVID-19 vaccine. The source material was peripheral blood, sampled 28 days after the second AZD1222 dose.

The CDR3 DNA is TGTGCCAGCGGACCGGGCTCCCAGTACTTC. Protein: CASGPGSQYF. The rearrangement uses TRBV13 and TRBJ2-4; no definite D call. CDR3 length equals 10 residues. Germline values: CDR1 PRHDT, CDR2 FYEKMQ (reference sequence). Trimming removed 8 bases from V and 13 bases from J, with 12 bases in between.